The present entry profiles one T cell receptor beta chain with its context. Its antigen is currently unknown. J was trimmed by 0 bases and V by 3 bases; bases with no gene match: 4. The length of the CDR3 is 16 residues. Germline V gene data show CDR1 as KGHSH and CDR2 as LQKENI. It was with 60 Vbeta and 13 Jbeta primers that the PCR ran. Sequencing used immunoSEQ multiplex PCR; TCRdb keeps in-frame clones, though not all of them. The table records 95,000 to 150,000 clones, 81% of them present only once. This entry is derived from a study of cytomegalovirus exposure and HLA in healthy donors. General observations from the study: Previous analysis showed most TCR beta V segments were productive about 90% or about 30% of the time. Later work found most CMV-associated TCR beta chains apparently HLA-restricted. Other equally common chains were less clonally expanded than HLA-associated TCR beta chains, a later analysis showed. There were 150 to 200 TCR beta chains listed as cytomegalovirus-associated.

The TCR sequence derives from a man aged 18 to 29 in good health and CMV-seropositive. Sequenced: PBMCs. This rearrangement joins TRBV18 to TRBJ1-3; 8 nucleotides line up with TRBD1. The CDR3 sequence is CASSPDRGVSGNTIYF. The CDR3, as DNA: TGTGCCAGCTCACCCGACAGGGGAGTCTCTGGAAACACCATATATTTT.